This is a list of T cell receptor beta chains from one sample in a study of blood T cell repertoires in COVID-19. TCRdb keeps only in-frame clones here, not all; method: immunoSEQ multiplex PCR. This sample has about 250,000 clones; about 83% occur once, and the top ten carry about 9%. The sample taken for sequencing was peripheral blood. These receptors originate from a man aged 40-50 years with active or convalescent COVID-19. CDR3s include the opening cysteine and the closing phenylalanine or tryptophan.

V: TRBV7-3; length: 17; CDR3: CASSLIGGGLAANEQFF
V: TRBV6-5; length: 15; CDR3: CASRKRLADYNEQFF
V: TRBV24-1; length: 15; CDR3: CATSGQGLGTDTQYF
V: TRBV7-3; length: 13; CDR3: CASSLRLEETQYF
V: TRBV7-9; length: 15; CDR3: CASSQRAGGDSPLHF
V: TRBV6-2/TRBV6-3; length: 15; CDR3: CASSPTDSSGNTIYF
V: TRBV7-2; length: 14; CDR3: CASSLGGVRYEQYF
V: TRBV19; length: 15; CDR3: CASSIGARAGNTIYF
V: TRBV19; length: 13; CDR3: CASSIDFERTAFF
V: TRBV5-5; length: 17; CDR3: CASSLLPQGSGGEKLFF